A selection of T cell receptor beta chains follows, all from one sample in a study of cytomegalovirus exposure and HLA in healthy donors. Profiling relied on immunoSEQ multiplex PCR, and the TCRdb table lists in-frame clones only, not all of them. The data hold roughly 100,000 clones, with 60% to 85% observed a single time. The material sequenced was PBMCs. The receptors come from a middle-aged woman in good health and CMV-seropositive. CDR3s include the opening cysteine and the closing phenylalanine or tryptophan. D genes are given only for firm matches. Only some rows state a clone size, as once, few, many or a class for expanded clones.

size: NA
D: TRBD2
J: TRBJ2-3
V: TRBV4-2
DNA: TGTGCCAGCAGCCAAGGGCGGGGGGGCCCCACAGATACGCAGTATTTT
CDR3: CASSQGRGGPTDTQYF

size: NA
D: NA
J: TRBJ1-5
V: TRBV20-1
DNA: TGCAGTGCTAGAGATCGGAGGGCCCAGCATTTT
CDR3: CSARDRRAQHF

size: NA
D: NA
J: TRBJ1-3
V: TRBV9
DNA: TGTGCCAGCAGCCTAGACGTCAGGTTGAGCTCTGGAAACACCATATATTTT
CDR3: CASSLDVRLSSGNTIYF

size: NA
D: TRBD1
J: TRBJ2-3
V: TRBV18
DNA: TGTGCCAGCTCACCTAAAGGGACAGGGCCATCTAGCACAGATACGCAGTATTTT
CDR3: CASSPKGTGPSSTDTQYF

size: NA
D: TRBD2
J: TRBJ2-1
V: TRBV28
DNA: TGTGCCAGCAGTTTGTCCGGGACTAGCGAGACTGAGCAGTTCTTC
CDR3: CASSLSGTSETEQFF

size: NA
D: NA
J: TRBJ2-5
V: TRBV15
DNA: TGTGCCACCAGCAGAGACCACCCCGCGGGCCCAGAGACCCAGTACTTC
CDR3: CATSRDHPAGPETQYF

size: NA
D: TRBD1
J: TRBJ2-5
V: TRBV5-1
DNA: TGCGCCAGCAGCTTGAAGGGGGCGAGAGGGGAGACCCAGTACTTC
CDR3: CASSLKGARGETQYF

size: NA
D: TRBD2
J: TRBJ2-1
V: TRBV10-3
DNA: TGTGCCATCAGTGCACTAGCGGGTAACAATGAGCAGTTCTTC
CDR3: CAISALAGNNEQFF

size: NA
D: TRBD2
J: TRBJ2-1
V: TRBV9
DNA: TGTGCCAGCACCCGCCCGGCTAGCGGGAGAGGGTCCTACAATGAGCAGTTCTTC
CDR3: CASTRPASGRGSYNEQFF

size: NA
D: NA
J: TRBJ2-1
V: TRBV6-1
DNA: TGTGCCAGCAGTGAAACAGGCCTCTACAATGAGCAGTTCTTC
CDR3: CASSETGLYNEQFF

size: NA
D: TRBD1
J: TRBJ1-3
V: TRBV28
DNA: TGTGCCAGCCAAGGGGGCCTCTCTGGAAACACCATATATTTT
CDR3: CASQGGLSGNTIYF

size: few
D: TRBD2
J: TRBJ2-1
V: TRBV19
DNA: TGTGCCAGTAGTAGAGGGACTAGCATTTACAATGAGCAGTTCTTC
CDR3: CASSRGTSIYNEQFF

size: NA
D: NA
J: TRBJ2-7
V: TRBV4-1
DNA: TGCGCCAGCAGCCCTAGACTAGTTTCGGGTTCCGGGTTTGTCTACGAGCAGTACTTC
CDR3: CASSPRLVSGSGFVYEQYF

size: once
D: TRBD2
J: TRBJ2-7
V: TRBV7-9
DNA: TGTGCCAGCAGCTCGGGGGGGACCTACTTCTCCTACGAGCAGTACTTC
CDR3: CASSSGGTYFSYEQYF

size: NA
D: NA
J: TRBJ2-1
V: TRBV18
DNA: TGTGCCAGCTCACCTCCGGACAGTCGCTACAATGAGCAGTTCTTC
CDR3: CASSPPDSRYNEQFF

size: NA
D: TRBD1
J: TRBJ2-7
V: TRBV28
DNA: TGTGCCAGCACCCAGACAGGGAAAAGATACGAGCAGTACTTC
CDR3: CASTQTGKRYEQYF

size: NA
D: TRBD2
J: TRBJ2-1
V: TRBV7-9
DNA: TGTTCCAGCAGCTGGCTGGGAGGGGACAATGAGCAGTTCTTC
CDR3: CSSSWLGGDNEQFF

size: NA
D: TRBD1
J: TRBJ1-6
V: TRBV13
DNA: TGTGCCAGCAGTCAAACTACAGGGACAGGGTATTCACCCCTCCACTTT
CDR3: CASSQTTGTGYSPLHF

size: NA
D: TRBD2
J: TRBJ2-1
V: TRBV6-4
DNA: TGTGCCAGCAGTGACTCCTTGGGAGCGGGGGAGCAGTTCTTC
CDR3: CASSDSLGAGEQFF

size: NA
D: TRBD2
J: TRBJ2-5
V: TRBV28
DNA: TGTGCCAGCAGCTCCCCTGGACTAGCGCTTCGAGAGACCCAGTACTTC
CDR3: CASSSPGLALRETQYF

size: NA
D: TRBD1
J: TRBJ1-6
V: TRBV7-9
DNA: TGTGCCAGCAGCTTAGGCGACAGGGGGAATTCACCCCTCCACTTT
CDR3: CASSLGDRGNSPLHF

size: NA
D: TRBD2
J: TRBJ2-3
V: TRBV14
DNA: TGTGCCAGCAGCCAAGTCAGCCCTTTTAGCGGGGTGCTTGGCACAGATACGCAGTATTTT
CDR3: CASSQVSPFSGVLGTDTQYF

size: NA
D: TRBD2
J: TRBJ2-5
V: TRBV29-1
DNA: TGCACCTACGGGGGGTCGGGCCAAGAGACCCAGTACTTC
CDR3: CTYGGSGQETQYF

size: NA
D: NA
J: TRBJ2-1
V: TRBV5-1
DNA: TGCGCCAGCAGACCGTCGAACGGGGATGAGCAGTTCTTC
CDR3: CASRPSNGDEQFF

size: NA
D: NA
J: TRBJ2-3
V: TRBV6-5
DNA: TGTGCCAGCAGTCGGACAGCAGACTCGCAGTATTTT
CDR3: CASSRTADSQYF

size: NA
D: TRBD1
J: TRBJ1-5
V: TRBV5-5
DNA: TGTGCCAGCAGCTTGTCAGCCGGGACAGTAAATCAGCCCCAGCATTTT
CDR3: CASSLSAGTVNQPQHF

size: few
D: NA
J: TRBJ2-7
V: TRBV25-1
DNA: TGTGCCAGCAGTGGGTTAGGGGAACTGTGGGAGCAGTACTTC
CDR3: CASSGLGELWEQYF

size: NA
D: NA
J: TRBJ2-3
V: TRBV5-1
DNA: TGCGCCAGCAGCTTGGCCGGGGGGCGGGCAGATACGCAGTATTTT
CDR3: CASSLAGGRADTQYF

size: NA
D: NA
J: TRBJ2-1
V: TRBV28
DNA: TGTGCCAGCAGTTTAGGCTTTGTGGGGCAGGGTATCAATGAGCAGTTCTTC
CDR3: CASSLGFVGQGINEQFF

size: NA
D: NA
J: TRBJ2-7
V: TRBV2
DNA: TGTGCCAGCCTGACTCCAGAAGTATACGAGCAGTACTTC
CDR3: CASLTPEVYEQYF

size: once
D: TRBD1
J: TRBJ1-1
V: TRBV10-1
DNA: TGCGCCAGCAGTGAAGGGACAGACCCGAACACTGAAGCTTTCTTT
CDR3: CASSEGTDPNTEAFF

size: once
D: TRBD2
J: TRBJ2-7
V: TRBV2
DNA: TGTGCCAGCAGTGAAGGGACTAGAGGAAGCCACGAGCAGTACTTC
CDR3: CASSEGTRGSHEQYF

size: NA
D: NA
J: TRBJ2-3
V: TRBV19
DNA: TGTGCCTGCCGCCAGTCGGGAGATACGCAGTATTTT
CDR3: CACRQSGDTQYF

size: once
D: NA
J: TRBJ1-3
V: TRBV7-2
DNA: TGTGCCAGCAGCTTAGGTGGGGGCAACTCTGGAAACACCATATATTTT
CDR3: CASSLGGGNSGNTIYF

size: NA
D: TRBD1
J: TRBJ1-1
V: TRBV6-1
DNA: TGTGCCAGCAGTGCGGAGGGGGCCTATACTGAAGCTTTCTTT
CDR3: CASSAEGAYTEAFF

size: NA
D: NA
J: TRBJ2-6
V: TRBV4-3
DNA: TGCGCCAGCAGCCAAGATGCAGGGGACATCTCTGGGGCCAACGTCCTGACTTTC
CDR3: CASSQDAGDISGANVLTF

size: NA
D: TRBD1
J: TRBJ2-1
V: TRBV7-9
DNA: TGTTCCAGCAGCTTAGGGGGTCAGGGGGCGAGAAATGAGCAGTTCTTC
CDR3: CSSSLGGQGARNEQFF

size: NA
D: TRBD1
J: TRBJ2-1
V: TRBV7-3
DNA: TGTGCCAGCAGTCCCGGGACAGGGTATTACAATGAGCAGTTCTTC
CDR3: CASSPGTGYYNEQFF

size: NA
D: TRBD1
J: TRBJ1-2
V: TRBV4-2
DNA: TGTGCCAGCAGCCAAGAGTTGGTGCGGACAGGGTTTATAGATGGCTACACCTTC
CDR3: CASSQELVRTGFIDGYTF